The table lists the clone carrying this TCR beta chain with a few counts. The V end lost 5 bases, the J end lost 4 bases, and 15 bases lay between the germline ends. The CDR3 runs to 14 residues. These data come from a study of glioma-infiltrating T cells. Using RNA template, CDR3s of TCR alpha and beta were amplified with iRepertoire arm-PCR. MiXCR was run by TCRdb on the multiplex PCR reads, yielding one entry per CDR3 protein. Counted here are 300,000 to 400,000 distinct CDR3 sequences, 41% occurring once; the ten biggest clones make up more than 10%. Sequenced sample: glioma tissue, nonneoplastic brain tissue, or PBMCs (not recorded which). This TCR came from a human donor with low-grade glioma or glioblastoma, undergoing nonglioma brain surgery, or in good health (not recorded which). V is TRBV12-3 or TRBV12-4 and J is TRBJ2-7; the D gene is possibly TRBD1 (6 bases). CDR3 in amino acids: CASSRTGSPYEQYF. CDR3 coding DNA: TGTGCCAGCAGTCGTACAGGGAGTCCATACGAGCAGTACTTC.